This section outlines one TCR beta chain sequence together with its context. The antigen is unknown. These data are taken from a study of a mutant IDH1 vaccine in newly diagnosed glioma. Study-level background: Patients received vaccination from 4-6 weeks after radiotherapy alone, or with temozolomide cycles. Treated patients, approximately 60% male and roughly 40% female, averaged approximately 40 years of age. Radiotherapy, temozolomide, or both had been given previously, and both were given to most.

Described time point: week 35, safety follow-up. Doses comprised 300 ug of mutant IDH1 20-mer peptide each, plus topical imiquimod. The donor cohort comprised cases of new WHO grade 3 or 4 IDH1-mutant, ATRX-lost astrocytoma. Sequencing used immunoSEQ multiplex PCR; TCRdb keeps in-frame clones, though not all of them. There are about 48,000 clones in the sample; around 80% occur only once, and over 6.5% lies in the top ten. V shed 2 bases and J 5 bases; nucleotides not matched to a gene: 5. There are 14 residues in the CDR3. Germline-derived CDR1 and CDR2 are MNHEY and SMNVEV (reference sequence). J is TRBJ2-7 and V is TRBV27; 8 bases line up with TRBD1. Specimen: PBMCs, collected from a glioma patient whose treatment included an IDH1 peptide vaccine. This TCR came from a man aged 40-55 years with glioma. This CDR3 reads CASSLRDRSHEQYF. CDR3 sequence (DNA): TGTGCCAGCAGTTTACGGGACAGGTCCCACGAGCAGTACTTC.